This T cell receptor beta chain is drawn from a study of T cell responses to AZD1222 COVID-19 vaccine. The study, taken as a whole, reports: Across spike, vaccine-associated CD4 TCRs were found, dominant at 160-218 and 743-854. Females outnumbered males among donors, who were mostly white British; clonal diversity was possibly underestimated.

Using immunoSEQ multiplex PCR, the repertoire was profiled, and TCRdb retains in-frame clones only, with some absent. The table shows some 120,000 clones, with around nine tenths occurring only once. About this clone: Its antigen is unidentified.

The sequence was obtained from an adult in good health. This specimen was peripheral blood, taken on day 0 of AZD1222 vaccination.

The CDR3 region is CASSYSRTGGSEKLFF. CDR3 bases: TGTGCCAGCAGTTACTCGCGGACAGGGGGCTCGGAAAAACTGTTTTTT. The V and J genes are TRBV6-5 and TRBJ1-4, with 11 bases aligning to TRBD1. This CDR3 region has 16 residues. The junction had 5 bases not matched to a gene; V was cut back by 0 bases and J by 8 bases. Germline CDR1 MNHEY, CDR2 SVGAGI.